The next 10 T cell receptor beta chains were all read from a single sample in a study of ipilimumab plus nivolumab after autologous stem cell transplantation. TCRdb's copy holds only in-frame clones and misses some; the assay was immunoSEQ multiplex PCR. The table has some 46,000 clones, roughly 90% seen once. The starting material was PBMCs, obtained in a trial of ipilimumab plus nivolumab as post-transplant consolidation. The origin of the receptors is a male donor with multiple myeloma.

Here the CDR3 reads CASSPTIVRGVGGEKLFF. For the CDR3, the DNA is TGCGCCAGCAGCCCGACGATCGTACGAGGGGTAGGAGGTGAAAAACTGTTTTTT. The chain links TRBV4-3 to TRBJ1-4; D may be TRBD1 (5 bases). This CDR3 has 18 amino acids. V lost 4 bases and J 7 bases, leaving 25 bases between the germline ends. Germline assignment: CDR1 LGHNA and CDR2 YSLEER.

This sequence joins TRBV5-1 and TRBJ2-5; the match to TRBD2 covers 7 bases. Germline loops: CDR1 SGHRS, CDR2 YFSETQ. The CDR3 contains 15 residues. V shed 2 bases and J 4 bases; nucleotides not matched to a gene: 8. The CDR3 nucleotides are TGCGCCAGCAGCTTTGGGCAGGGCGGGGGAGAGACCCAGTACTTC. Its protein is CASSFGQGGGETQYF.

This clone was observed a few times. This chain joins TRBV5-1 and TRBJ2-6; either TRBD1 or TRBD2 may fit D (5 bases each). The CDR3 is 15 amino acids. Deletions cut 3 bases from V and 4 bases from J, with 11 bases between. Germline V CDR1 and CDR2: SGHRS, YFSETQ. The CDR3 sequence is CASSYSGTGANVLTF. The DNA of the CDR3 is TGCGCCAGCAGCTACTCAGGGACCGGGGCCAACGTCCTGACTTTC.

The V and J genes are TRBV5-1 and TRBJ1-5; TRBD1 matches at 10 bases. Germline assignment: CDR1 SGHRS and CDR2 YFSETQ. After removal of 4 bases from V and 5 bases from J, the junction contained 6 bases not matched to a gene. CDR3 length equals 15 residues. CDR3 sequence reads: CASSPGTGVDQPQHF. The CDR3 DNA reads TGCGCCAGCAGCCCCGGGACAGGGGTCGATCAGCCCCAGCATTTT.

The genes are TRBV10-1 and TRBJ2-7; perhaps TRBD1 as D (5 bases). V was clipped by 8 bases and J by 5 bases, with 13 bases between them. Germline CDR1 and CDR2: WNHNN and SYGVQD (reference sequence). This CDR3 comprises 12 residues. CDR3 amino acids: CASGDSRNEQYF. The CDR3 bases are TGCGCCAGCGGCGACAGTAGGAACGAGCAGTACTTC.

The rearrangement uses TRBV21-1 and TRBJ2-1; the table's D call TRBD2 went unverified against the DNA. TRBV21-1 is a documented pseudogene. The CDR3 spans 18 residues. This CDR3 is CASRNPGTSGGAKNEQFF. CDR3 nucleotide sequence: TGTGCCAGCAGGAATCCCGGGACTAGCGGGGGGGCCAAGAATGAGCAGTTCTTC.

The V and J genes are TRBV4-2 and TRBJ2-7; no reliable D call. The CDR3 extends over 13 amino acids. The ends were cut back, 3 bases at V and 0 bases at J, with 6 bases in the middle. CDR1 LGHNA and CDR2 YNFKEQ come from the germline V gene. The CDR3 DNA sequence: TGTGCCAGCAGCCAGGGCCCCTCCTACGAGCAGTACTTC. Translated, it gives CASSQGPSYEQYF.

The CDR3 DNA reads TGTGCCAGCAGCCAAGGTCAAGGGGACGGTTCGTTCTTC. Translation gives CASSQGQGDGSFF. V and J are TRBV7-3 and TRBJ2-1; D is perhaps TRBD1 or TRBD2 (5 bases each). CDR3 length: 13 residues. Trimming cost V 5 bases and J 15 bases, with 20 bases left between them. Germline CDR1 SGHTA, CDR2 FQGTGA.

With regard to this clone: One end of the junction is discordant with germline, which a read error may explain. The rearrangement joins TRBV5-3 to TRBJ1-2; unclear D gene. Being an ORF, TRBV5-3 has a function that is uncertain. The CDR3 consists of 14 residues. The CDR3 region is CASSLFAGKKGYTF. The CDR3 nucleotides read TGTGCCAGCAGCTTGTTTGCGGGGAAGAAAGGCTACACCTTC.

The V and J genes are TRBV9 and TRBJ2-2; 10 positions match TRBD2. CDR3 length: 16 amino acids. Per the germline V gene, CDR1 is SGDLS and CDR2 is YYNGEE. J gave up 4 bases and V 2 bases, and 5 bases lay outside the gene matches. CDR3 in amino acids: CASSVLAGAGTGELFF. Here the CDR3 DNA reads TGTGCCAGCAGCGTCCTAGCGGGAGCGGGCACCGGGGAGCTGTTTTTT.